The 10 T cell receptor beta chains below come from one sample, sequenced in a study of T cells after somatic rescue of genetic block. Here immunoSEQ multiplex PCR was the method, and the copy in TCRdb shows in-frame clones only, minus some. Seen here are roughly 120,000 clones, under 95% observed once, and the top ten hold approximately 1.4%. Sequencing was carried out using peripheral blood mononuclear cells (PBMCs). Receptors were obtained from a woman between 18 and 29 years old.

The CDR3 DNA sequence: TGTGCCAGCAGTGAGGGGGATCGGTACAATGAGCAGTTCTTC. Translating it yields CASSEGDRYNEQFF. This chain links TRBV27 with TRBJ2-1, with D possibly being TRBD1 (6 bases). CDR3 length: 14 residues. V was pared by 5 bases and J by 4 bases, with 12 bases between. Germline loops: CDR1 MNHEY, CDR2 SMNVEV (reference sequence).

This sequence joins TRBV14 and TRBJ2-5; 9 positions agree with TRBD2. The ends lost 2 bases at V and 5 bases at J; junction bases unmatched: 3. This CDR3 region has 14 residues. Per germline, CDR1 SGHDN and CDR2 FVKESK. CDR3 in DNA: TGTGCCAGCAGCCAAACTAGCGGGTTTGAGACCCAGTACTTC. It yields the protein CASSQTSGFETQYF.

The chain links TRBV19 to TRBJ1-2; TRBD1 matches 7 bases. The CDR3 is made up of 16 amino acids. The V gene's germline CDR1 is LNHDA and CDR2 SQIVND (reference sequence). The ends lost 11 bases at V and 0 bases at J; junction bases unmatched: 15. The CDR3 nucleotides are TGTGCCTCTCGTGGGGACAGAGAAATCTCTAACTATGGCTACACCTTC. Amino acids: CASRGDREISNYGYTF.

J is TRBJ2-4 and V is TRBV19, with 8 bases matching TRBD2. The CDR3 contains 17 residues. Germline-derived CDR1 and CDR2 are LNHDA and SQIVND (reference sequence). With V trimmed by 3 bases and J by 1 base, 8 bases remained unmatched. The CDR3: CASSIIAGRSAKNIQYF. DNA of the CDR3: TGTGCCAGTAGTATCATAGCGGGGAGGAGTGCCAAAAACATTCAGTACTTC.

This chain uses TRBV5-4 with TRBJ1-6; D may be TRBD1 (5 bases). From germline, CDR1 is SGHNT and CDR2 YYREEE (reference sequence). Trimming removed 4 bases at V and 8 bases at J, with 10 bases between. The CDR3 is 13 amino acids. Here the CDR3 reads CASSLVGDSPLHF. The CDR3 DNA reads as TGTGCCAGCAGCCTTGTAGGGGATTCACCCCTCCACTTT.

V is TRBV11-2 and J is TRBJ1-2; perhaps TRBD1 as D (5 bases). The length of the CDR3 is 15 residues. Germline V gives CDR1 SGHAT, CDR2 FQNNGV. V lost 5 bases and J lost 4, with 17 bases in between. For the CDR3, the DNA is TGTGCCAGCAGCCAAGGAGGGGTAAACCTCTATGGCTACACCTTC. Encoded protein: CASSQGGVNLYGYTF. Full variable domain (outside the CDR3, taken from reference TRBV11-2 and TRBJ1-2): EAGVAQSPRYKIIEKRQSVAFWCNPISGHATLYWYQQILGQGPKLLIQFQNNGVVDDSQLPKDRFSAERLKGVDSTLKIQPAKLEDSAVYLCASSQGGVNLYGYTFGSGTRLTVV.

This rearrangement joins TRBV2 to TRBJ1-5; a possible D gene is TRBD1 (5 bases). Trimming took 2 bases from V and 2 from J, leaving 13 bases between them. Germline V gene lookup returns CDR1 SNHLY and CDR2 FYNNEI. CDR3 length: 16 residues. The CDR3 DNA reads TGTGCCAGCAGTGAATACGGGGGGGATCGCAATCAGCCCCAGCATTTT. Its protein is CASSEYGGDRNQPQHF.

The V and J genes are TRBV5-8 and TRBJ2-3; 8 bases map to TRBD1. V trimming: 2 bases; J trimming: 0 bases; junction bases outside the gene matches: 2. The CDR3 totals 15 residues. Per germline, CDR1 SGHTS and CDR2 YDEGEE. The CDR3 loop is CASSFGTGSTDTQYF. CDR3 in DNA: TGTGCCAGCAGCTTTGGGACAGGAAGCACAGATACGCAGTATTTT.

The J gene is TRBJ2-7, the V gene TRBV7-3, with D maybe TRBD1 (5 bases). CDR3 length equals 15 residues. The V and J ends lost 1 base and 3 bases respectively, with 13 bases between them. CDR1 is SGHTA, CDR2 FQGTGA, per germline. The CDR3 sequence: CASSLIAGSDYEQYF. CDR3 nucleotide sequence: TGTGCCAGCAGCTTAATCGCAGGGTCTGACTACGAGCAGTACTTC.

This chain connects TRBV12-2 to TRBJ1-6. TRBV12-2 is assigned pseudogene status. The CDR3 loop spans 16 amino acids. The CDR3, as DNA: TGTGCAAGTCGCCGTACCTGGGGGAAGAGTGGTTCACCCCTCCACTTT. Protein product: CASRRTWGKSGSPLHF.